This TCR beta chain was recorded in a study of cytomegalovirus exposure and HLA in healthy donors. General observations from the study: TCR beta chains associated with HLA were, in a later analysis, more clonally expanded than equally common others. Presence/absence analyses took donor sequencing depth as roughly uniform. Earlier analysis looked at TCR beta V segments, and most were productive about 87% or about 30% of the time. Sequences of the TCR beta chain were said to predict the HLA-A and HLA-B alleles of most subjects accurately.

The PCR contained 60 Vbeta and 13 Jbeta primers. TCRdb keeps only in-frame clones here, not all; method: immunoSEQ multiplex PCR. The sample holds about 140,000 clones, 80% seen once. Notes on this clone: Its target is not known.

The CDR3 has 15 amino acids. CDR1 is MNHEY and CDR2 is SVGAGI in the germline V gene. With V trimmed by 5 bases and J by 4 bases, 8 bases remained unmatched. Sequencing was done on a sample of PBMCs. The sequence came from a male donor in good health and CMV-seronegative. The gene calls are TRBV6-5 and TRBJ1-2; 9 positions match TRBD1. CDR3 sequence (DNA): TGTGCCAGCAGTCAATCATACAGGGGGCCCTATGGCTACACCTTC. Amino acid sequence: CASSQSYRGPYGYTF.